The T cell receptor beta chain described here comes from a study of T cell responses to AZD1222 COVID-19 vaccine. Germline CDR1 and CDR2: SNHLY and FYNNEI. The CDR3 spans 13 residues. Trimming left V 7 bases short and J 0 bases short, with 9 bases between. On this clone itself: As yet, its antigen is unknown.

Findings of the study overall: At 160-218 and 743-854, vaccine-associated CD4 TCRs were dominant, and they spanned spike. With two AZD1222 doses given, Spike-specific TCR breadth and depth both rose.

Method: immunoSEQ multiplex PCR; TCRdb's copy keeps in-frame clones and lacks some. Of about 120,000 clones detected, roughly 88% appear once; the ten largest clones hold about 10%. The chain uses TRBV2 and TRBJ1-1; D not certain. The material was peripheral blood, obtained on day 0 of AZD1222 vaccination. The receptor was derived from an adult in good health. The CDR3 DNA sequence: TGTGCCAGCACCCTCAGTATGAACACTGAAGCTTTCTTT. Translating gives CASTLSMNTEAFF.